One and the same sample provided the 3 T cell receptor beta chains below, sequenced in a study of blood T cells in healthy people across ages. Together with a sample-barcoded 5' primer, a J-beta primer mix was included in a second PCR lasting about 6 to 11 cycles. TCRdb fed the 5' RACE reads into MiXCR, producing one record per CDR3 protein. The table lists 800,000 to 950,000 distinct CDR3 sequences, around 36% of them singletons, with about an eighth in the top ten. Sequences were obtained from blood. The receptor source for this set is a man younger than 35 in good health.

CDR3 in amino acids: CASSQGTGGTQYF. In DNA form, the CDR3 reads TGTGCCAGCAGCCAGGGGACAGGGGGTACGCAGTATTTT. The chain employs TRBV3-1 and TRBJ2-3; 11 positions agree with TRBD1. The V and J ends lost 3 bases and 8 bases, in that order; junction bases with no gene match: 1. Germline lookup yields CDR1 LGHDT and CDR2 YNNKEL (reference sequence). The CDR3 has 13 residues.

This rearrangement joins TRBV7-9 to TRBJ2-1; no reliable D call. The better agreement between TRBJ2-7 and the DNA end casts doubt on the J call. Germline CDR1 SEHNR, CDR2 FQNEAQ (reference sequence). CDR3 length equals 18 residues. CDR3 protein: CASSLAVIAGKTYNEQYF. CDR3 nucleotides: TGTGCCAGCAGCTTAGCAGTGATTGCAGGCAAAACCTACAATGAGCAGTACTTC.

This clonotype was recorded a few times. J is TRBJ1-4 and V is TRBV4-1; 8 bases are a match to TRBD1. Germline lookup yields CDR1 MGHRA and CDR2 YSYEKL. The CDR3 is 15 residues long. J lost 7 bases, V lost 1 base, and 5 bases had no gene match. CDR3 sequence reads: CASSQVTGGGEKLFF. Written as DNA, the CDR3 is TGCGCCAGCAGCCAAGTAACAGGGGGTGGTGAAAAACTGTTTTTT.